These 26 T cell receptor beta chains came from one sample sequenced in a study of spatial heterogeneity in lung cancer. The time point: sample taken at primary tumor resection. Unsorted whole RNA of tumor, nontumor lung or frozen PBMC was sequenced. TCRdb called the 5' RACE reads again in MiXCR, with one record for every CDR3 protein. The table has 60,000 to 80,000 distinct CDR3 sequences, roughly 13% seen once. The specimen was PBMCs, collected at surgery. The source is a male donor with early-stage non-small cell lung cancer.

The chain is built from TRBV7-8 and TRBJ2-2; D unclear. Trimming cost V 1 base and J 7 bases, with 22 bases left between them. This CDR3 is built from 18 residues. Germline V gene sequence: CDR1 SGHVS, CDR2 FQNEAQ. CDR3 protein: CASSLDRRPTAEDGELFF. The CDR3 DNA follows: TGTGCCAGCAGCTTAGATAGGAGACCCACTGCCGAAGACGGGGAGCTGTTTTTT.

This clonotype has only a few counts. The chain combines TRBV4-2 with TRBJ2-1; unclear D gene. Trimming removed 0 bases from V and 7 bases from J, with 10 bases in between. The CDR3 has 14 amino acids. Germline V CDR1 and CDR2: LGHNA, YNFKEQ. CDR3 residues: CASSQDFSFNEQFF. As DNA, the CDR3 is TGTGCCAGCAGCCAAGACTTTAGCTTTAATGAGCAGTTCTTC.

This clonotype was seen many times. The genes are TRBV4-1 and TRBJ2-7; D gene uncertain. V gave up 1 base and J gave up 0 bases, with 10 bases separating them. CDR1 is MGHRA, CDR2 YSYEKL, per germline. The CDR3 length is 15 residues. The CDR3 DNA follows: TGCGCCAGCAGCCAAGGAACCGCGAGCTCCTACGAGCAGTACTTC. It is translated as CASSQGTASSYEQYF.

This clonotype was recorded a few times. This chain links TRBV20-1 with TRBJ2-5; no definite D call. In germline, CDR1 is DFQATT, CDR2 SNEGSKA (reference sequence). The CDR3 has 11 amino acids. DNA of the CDR3: TGCAGCGTAGGAGTTGCAGAGACCCAGTACTTC. It yields the protein CSVGVAETQYF.

This chain joins TRBV5-5 and TRBJ2-7; D not resolved. Trimming cost V 0 bases and J 4 bases, with 11 bases left between them. The germline gives CDR1 SGHKS, CDR2 YYEKEE (reference sequence). The CDR3 is 14 residues long. CDR3 protein: CASSLEWAGYEQYF. The CDR3 region has the DNA TGTGCCAGCAGCTTGGAATGGGCCGGGTACGAGCAGTACTTC.

The V gene is TRBV5-1, the J gene TRBJ2-5; TRBD1 agrees at 8 bases. This CDR3 has 13 amino acids. Germline values: CDR1 SGHRS, CDR2 YFSETQ. V lost 1 base, J lost 5 bases, and 1 base stayed unmatched. In DNA, the CDR3 is TGCGCCAGCAGCTTGCAGGGGGCCGAGACCCAGTACTTC. Protein: CASSLQGAETQYF. Full variable domain (missing parts from reference TRBV5-1 and TRBJ2-5): KAGVTQTPRYLIKTRGQQVTLSCSPISGHRSVSWYQQTPGQGLQFLFEYFSETQRNKGNFPGRFSGRQFSNSRSEMNVSTLELGDSALYLCASSLQGAETQYFGPGTRLLVL.

The genes are TRBV11-3 and TRBJ1-5; TRBD1 agrees at 8 bases. V gave up 5 bases and J gave up 13 bases; unmatched junction bases: 13. Germline CDR1 is SGHNT and CDR2 is YENEEA. The CDR3 spans 14 residues. The CDR3 coding sequence is TGTGCCAGCAGCCCAGGGACAGGAGAGCGGGAGCAGCATTTT. Protein sequence: CASSPGTGEREQHF.

This clonotype was counted only a few times. This chain links TRBV5-1 with TRBJ1-1; D may be TRBD1 (6 bases). The CDR3 extends over 14 amino acids. The V end was cut by 0 bases, the J end by 3 bases, with 9 bases between. Germline-derived CDR1 and CDR2 are SGHRS and YFSETQ. The CDR3 nucleotides read TGCGCCAGCAGCTTGGTACCAGGGGACACTGAAGCTTTCTTT. Protein product: CASSLVPGDTEAFF.

This chain joins TRBV20-1 and TRBJ2-4; TRBD1 is a possible D gene (6 bases). The CDR3 consists of 14 residues. With 1 base removed from V and 6 bases from J, the gap between germline ends came to 13 bases. Germline assignment: CDR1 DFQATT and CDR2 SNEGSKA (reference sequence). The CDR3 spells CSARGGTSGNIQYF. CDR3 DNA sequence: TGCAGTGCTAGAGGAGGGACATCAGGAAACATTCAGTACTTC.

This clonotype was recorded only once. J is TRBJ2-1 and V is TRBV5-1; TRBD2 matches at 7 bases. V lost 1 base and J lost 10; bases outside the gene matches: 11. Per germline, CDR1 SGHRS and CDR2 YFSETQ. This CDR3 has 15 residues. CDR3 coding DNA: TGCGCCAGCAGCTTGAGTCTTTTAGCGGGCCGCGAGCAGTTCTTC. It codes for CASSLSLLAGREQFF.

CDR3 sequence reads: CAVRGRGGTDRYEQYF. The CDR3 bases are TGTGCCGTCCGGGGTCGCGGCGGGACCGACAGGTACGAGCAGTACTTC. J is TRBJ2-7 and V is TRBV30; TRBD1 or TRBD2 may be the D gene (6 bases each). Germline assignment: CDR1 GTSNPN and CDR2 SVGIG (reference sequence). CDR3 length: 16 residues. Between the trimmed V and J ends, which lost 8 bases and 4 bases, there was a span of 27 bases.

This clonotype was seen only a few times. This sequence joins TRBV20-1 and TRBJ1-5, with D possibly TRBD1 on 5 matching bases. The V and J ends lost 1 base and 2 bases respectively, with 15 bases between them. Germline lookup yields CDR1 DFQATT and CDR2 SNEGSKA (reference sequence). The CDR3 is 16 residues long. The CDR3 protein is CSARVAGVGRNQPQHF. For the CDR3, the DNA is TGCAGTGCTAGAGTTGCGGGGGTCGGGCGCAATCAGCCCCAGCATTTT.

This clonotype was seen only a few times. This rearrangement joins TRBV6-2 or TRBV6-3 to TRBJ2-7, with TRBD2 matching 7 bases. The CDR3 sequence is 16 residues long. The ends lost 5 bases at V and 3 bases at J; junction bases unmatched: 13. CDR1 is MNHEY and CDR2 is SVGEGT in the germline V gene. For the CDR3, the DNA is TGTGCCAGCAGTCCCCCGACGTGGGAGGGGATCTACGAGCAGTACTTC. It codes for CASSPPTWEGIYEQYF.

The chain couples TRBV30 to TRBJ2-1; 11 nucleotides match TRBD2. The CDR3 runs to 14 residues. With V trimmed by 3 bases and J by 8 bases, 6 bases remained unmatched. Per germline, CDR1 GTSNPN and CDR2 SVGIG (reference sequence). The CDR3 protein is CAWSRSGRAYEQFF. In DNA, the CDR3 is TGTGCCTGGAGCCGTAGCGGGAGGGCTTATGAGCAGTTCTTC.

This clonotype was detected ten times or more. The DNA is omitted, as the CDR3 cannot be located on it reliably, and the CDR3 follows TCRdb's listing. V usage is TRBV2 and J usage is TRBJ2-1; the table's D call, TRBD2, has no DNA check behind it. From its first to its last residue, the CDR3 has 13 amino acids. Germline V lookup: CDR1 SNHLY, CDR2 FYNNEI. The CDR3 sequence is CASEVGSGSASFF.

In this sample, this clonotype turned up a few times. The chain carries TRBV12-3 or TRBV12-4 and TRBJ2-1; unclear D gene. The CDR3 totals 14 residues. V lost 1 base and J lost 12, with 16 bases in between. CDR3 bases: TGTGCCAGCAGTTTAGGAGAGAGGTCCGTCGGGCAGTTCTTC. This sequence encodes CASSLGERSVGQFF.

The chain uses TRBV19 and TRBJ2-3, with unresolved D. Trimming stripped 3 bases from V and 3 bases from J, with 7 bases between. CDR1 is LNHDA and CDR2 is SQIVND in the germline V gene (reference sequence). This CDR3 has 13 residues. CDR3 DNA: TGTGCCAGTAGTATCGCTTCTACAGATACGCAGTATTTT. Protein product: CASSIASTDTQYF.

In its sample, this clonotype was seen many times. The chain employs TRBV7-9 and TRBJ2-7; 10 bases are shared with TRBD2. The CDR3 loop spans 15 amino acids. Germline CDR1 reads SEHNR; CDR2 reads FQNEAQ (reference sequence). The junction had 3 bases not matched to a gene; V was cut back by 0 bases and J by 4 bases. DNA for the CDR3: TGTGCCAGCAGCTTAGCTGGAGCGGGAGGGTACGAGCAGTACTTC. Its protein is CASSLAGAGGYEQYF.

There are a few counts of this clonotype. The rearrangement links TRBV20-1 to TRBJ2-1; unclear D gene. The CDR3 runs to 13 residues. V lost 1 base, J lost 0 bases, and 4 bases lay in between. The germline CDR1 and CDR2 sequences are DFQATT and SNEGSKA (reference sequence). The CDR3 nucleotides read TGCAGTGCTAGAGTGTACTCCTACAATGAGCAGTTCTTC. Amino acid sequence: CSARVYSYNEQFF.

This clonotype was observed a few times. The chain has TRBV10-3 and TRBJ1-5; 7 nucleotides agree with TRBD1. Germline CDR1 and CDR2: ENHRY and SYGVKD. V gave up 9 bases and J gave up 4 bases; unmatched junction bases: 9. This CDR3 contains 14 residues. CDR3 sequence reads: CAIGDRAGNQPQHF. The CDR3, as DNA: TGTGCCATTGGAGACAGGGCGGGAAATCAGCCCCAGCATTTT.

Within the sample, this clonotype is medium-sized. The genes are TRBV28 and TRBJ2-5; D gene ambiguous. This CDR3 region has 12 residues. V dropped 7 bases and J dropped 5 bases, with 11 bases sitting between them. CDR1 is MDHEN and CDR2 is SYDVKM in the germline V gene. The CDR3 bases are TGTGCCAGCAATCCCCCGGGCGAGACCCAGTACTTC. Translation gives CASNPPGETQYF.

This clonotype was picked up one time. This sequence joins TRBV7-2 and TRBJ2-7, with D uncertain. V was clipped by 0 bases and J by 7 bases, with 7 bases between them. Germline V lookup: CDR1 SGHTA, CDR2 FQGNSA. The CDR3 runs 12 residues. CDR3 sequence reads: CASSLAAEEQYF. The CDR3 bases are TGTGCCAGCAGCTTAGCTGCTGAGGAGCAGTACTTC. The full variable domain, in which reference TRBV7-2 and TRBJ2-7 provide the parts outside the CDR3, is GAGVSQSPSNKVTEKGKDVELRCDPISGHTALYWYRQSLGQGLEFLIYFQGNSAPDKSGLPSDRFSAERTGGSVSTLTIQRTQQEDSAVYLCASSLAAEEQYFGPGTRLTVT.

This clonotype was recorded at least ten times. V gene TRBV12-3 or TRBV12-4 combines with J gene TRBJ1-1; D is unclear. The CDR3 is made up of 13 amino acids. Trimming took off 5 bases at V and 3 bases at J, with 10 bases between the two ends. DNA of the CDR3: TGTGCCAGCAGTGGACTGACCCACACTGAAGCTTTCTTT. Translated: CASSGLTHTEAFF.

The chain employs TRBV27 and TRBJ1-2; 8 positions agree with TRBD1. After removal of 6 bases from V and 4 bases from J, the junction contained 7 bases not matched to a gene. Germline assignment: CDR1 MNHEY and CDR2 SMNVEV (reference sequence). The CDR3 is 14 amino acids. This CDR3 is CASRDPGQVYGYTF. As DNA, the CDR3 is TGTGCCAGCAGAGACCCGGGACAGGTCTATGGCTACACCTTC.

This clonotype was counted at least ten times. V is TRBV20-1 and J is TRBJ1-5; 7 bases match TRBD1. Germline V gene sequence: CDR1 DFQATT, CDR2 SNEGSKA (reference sequence). There are 15 residues in the CDR3. Trimming cost V 5 bases and J 0 bases; bases outside gene matches: 7. CDR3 DNA sequence: TGCAGTGCTGCACAGGGGCCACTTAGCAATCAGCCCCAGCATTTT. The encoded protein is CSAAQGPLSNQPQHF.

J is TRBJ2-7 and V is TRBV12-3 or TRBV12-4, with TRBD2 matching 7 bases. Unmatched junction bases numbered 12, after V lost 6 bases and J lost 1 base. CDR3 length equals 16 residues. CDR3 coding DNA: TGTGCCAGCAGCCCTCTTGGGCCTAGCGGTTCCTACGAGCAGTACTTC. Translating gives CASSPLGPSGSYEQYF.